This is a list of T cell receptor beta chains from one sample in a study of identical twins. TCRdb re-analysed the 5' RACE reads in MiXCR, keeping a single row per CDR3 protein. Of about 720,000 distinct CDR3 sequences detected, over 15% appear once; the ten largest clones hold around 13%. These data were likewise used in another study, on T cells expressing NK-cell markers.

The sample consisted of PBMCs. These receptors all stem from a woman aged 18-30 years in good health. Both conserved end residues are part of each CDR3. The D gene is left open where the match is weak. Expanded clones get a size class; other rows say once, few or many, or leave the size out.

J gene: TRBJ1-2
D gene: TRBD1
V gene: TRBV20-1
clone size: many
CDR3 DNA: TGCAGTGCTAGGGGTCTCTCGGGACAGGGGGTTTATGGCTACACCTTC
CDR3 protein: CSARGLSGQGVYGYTF

J gene: TRBJ1-2
D gene: .
V gene: TRBV12-3/TRBV12-4
clone size: .
CDR3 DNA: TGTGCCAGCAGCTACCTGACTGTCAACTATGGCTACACCTTC
CDR3 protein: CASSYLTVNYGYTF

J gene: TRBJ2-5
D gene: TRBD1
V gene: TRBV7-7
clone size: few
CDR3 DNA: TGTGCCAGCAGCTTATACTACGAGGGGGCCCAAGAGACCCAGTACTTC
CDR3 protein: CASSLYYEGAQETQYF

J gene: TRBJ1-4
D gene: .
V gene: TRBV5-5
clone size: few
CDR3 DNA: TGTGCCAGCAGCGGCTACATGAGAGGGGCTAATGAAAAACTGTTTTTT
CDR3 protein: CASSGYMRGANEKLFF

J gene: TRBJ1-4
D gene: .
V gene: TRBV6-5
clone size: .
CDR3 DNA: TGTGCCAGCAGTTACTCCTTGGGGGCTTGGGAAAAACTGTTTTTT
CDR3 protein: CASSYSLGAWEKLFF

J gene: TRBJ2-7
D gene: .
V gene: TRBV27
clone size: few
CDR3 DNA: TGTGCCAGCCGCCCGCGTGGGGGCGAGCAGTACTTC
CDR3 protein: CASRPRGGEQYF

J gene: TRBJ2-4
D gene: .
V gene: TRBV6-5
clone size: .
CDR3 DNA: TGTGCCAGCAGTTACTCTGGGTCTGGGGCCAAAAACATTCAGTACTTC
CDR3 protein: CASSYSGSGAKNIQYF

J gene: TRBJ1-1
D gene: TRBD1
V gene: TRBV18
clone size: .
CDR3 DNA: TGTGCCAGCTCAACGGGACAGGGGGAGGCTTTCTTT
CDR3 protein: CASSTGQGEAFF

J gene: TRBJ2-1
D gene: .
V gene: TRBV7-9
clone size: .
CDR3 DNA: TGTGCCAGCATCTCCGGGACTCTTAACTACAATGAGCAGTTCTTC
CDR3 protein: CASISGTLNYNEQFF

J gene: TRBJ2-7
D gene: .
V gene: TRBV27
clone size: .
CDR3 DNA: TGTGCCAGCAGTTTATCTGACTACTCCTACGAGCAGTACTTC
CDR3 protein: CASSLSDYSYEQYF

J gene: TRBJ2-7
D gene: TRBD2
V gene: TRBV2
clone size: few
CDR3 DNA: TGTGCCAGCAGTGGGGCTAGCGGGAGGGACGAGCAGTACTTC
CDR3 protein: CASSGASGRDEQYF

J gene: TRBJ2-1
D gene: TRBD2
V gene: TRBV12-3/TRBV12-4
clone size: few
CDR3 DNA: TGTGCCAGCAACTGGGGGACTAGCGGGAGTAGATCCTACAATGAGCAGTTCTTC
CDR3 protein: CASNWGTSGSRSYNEQFF